This T cell receptor (beta chain) was obtained from a study of shared clonotypes between healthy human individuals. Study outcomes and limitations: Rarefaction gave evidence that sorted-subset sequencing remained incomplete despite large depth.

Naive CD8 cells lacked CD45RO, underwent positive selection for CCR7 and left out terminally differentiated effector memory CD45RA+ cells. The repertoire was sequenced with immunoSEQ multiplex PCR; TCRdb's copy has only in-frame clones and lacks some. The profile shows about 2.1 million clones, 93% of them singletons. Regarding this clone: Antigen unknown.

This CDR3 is 20 amino acids long. V lost 5 bases, J lost 2 bases, and 22 bases stayed unmatched. The V gene's germline CDR1 is SGHTA and CDR2 FQGTGA. Material for sequencing was naive CD8+ T cells from PBMCs. The rearrangement joins TRBV7-3 to TRBJ2-7, with 9 positions matching TRBD2. The sequence derives from a man aged 18 to 35 in good health. Some clones in this sample may be carry-over from other donors' samples. CDR3 sequence: CASSRFISTSGTGGPYEQYF. In DNA form, the CDR3 reads TGTGCCAGCAGCCGTTTTATTTCGACTAGCGGCACGGGAGGCCCCTACGAGCAGTACTTC.